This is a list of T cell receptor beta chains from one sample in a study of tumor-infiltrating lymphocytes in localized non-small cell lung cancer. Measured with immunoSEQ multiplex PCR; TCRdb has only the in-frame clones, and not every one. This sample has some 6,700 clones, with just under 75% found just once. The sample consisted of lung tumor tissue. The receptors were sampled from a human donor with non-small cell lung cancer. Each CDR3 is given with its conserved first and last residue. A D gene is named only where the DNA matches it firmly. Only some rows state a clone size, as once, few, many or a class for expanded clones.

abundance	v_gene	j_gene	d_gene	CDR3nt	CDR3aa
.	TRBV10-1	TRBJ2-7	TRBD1	TGCGCCAGCAGTACGGGACAGTTCTACGAGCAGTACTTC	CASSTGQFYEQYF
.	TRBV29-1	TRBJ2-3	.	TGCAGCGAGACGGGGAGCTCCGGCACAGATACGCAGTATTTT	CSETGSSGTDTQYF
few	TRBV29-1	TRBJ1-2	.	TGCAGCGTTGAGGGGTGGGGGTATGGCTACACCTTC	CSVEGWGYGYTF
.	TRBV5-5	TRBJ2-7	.	TGTGCCAGCAGCTTGTTAGCAGGATGGTCGTCGTACGAGCAGTACTTC	CASSLLAGWSSYEQYF
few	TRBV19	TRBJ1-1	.	TGTGCCAGTAGTATAGACAGGAACACTGAAGCTTTCTTT	CASSIDRNTEAFF
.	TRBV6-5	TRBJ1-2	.	TGTGCCAGCTTTAATACTAACTATGGCTACACCTTC	CASFNTNYGYTF
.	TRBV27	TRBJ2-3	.	TGTGCCAGCATCGACCGGGATACGCAGTATTTT	CASIDRDTQYF
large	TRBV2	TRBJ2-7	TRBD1	TGTGCCAGCAGTACCGGGACAGGGATCTACGAGCAGTACTTC	CASSTGTGIYEQYF
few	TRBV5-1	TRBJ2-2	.	TGCGCCAGCAGCTTGGTCGGTCAGAACACCGGGGAGCTGTTTTTT	CASSLVGQNTGELFF
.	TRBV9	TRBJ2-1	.	TGTGCCAGCAGCGTAGGATGGGGGAGCTCCTACAATGAGCAGTTCTTC	CASSVGWGSSYNEQFF
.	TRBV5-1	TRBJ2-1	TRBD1	TGCGCCAGCAGCTTGGGACAGGGACCCTACAATGAGCAGTTCTTC	CASSLGQGPYNEQFF
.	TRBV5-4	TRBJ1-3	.	TGTGCCAGCAGCTTGGAAGGGCTCGGCACCATATATTTT	CASSLEGLGTIYF
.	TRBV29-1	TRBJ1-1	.	TGCAGCGTTGGTCATATAGGGCTTATCACTGAAGCTTTCTTT	CSVGHIGLITEAFF
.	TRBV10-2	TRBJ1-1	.	TGCGCCAGAAAGGATAGCAGAACGAACACTGAAGCTTTCTTT	CARKDSRTNTEAFF
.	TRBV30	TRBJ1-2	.	TGTGCCTGGAGTACAAGCGACGCCCTCGGGTATGGCTACACCTTC	CAWSTSDALGYGYTF
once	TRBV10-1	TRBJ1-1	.	TGCGCCAGCAGTGAGTCGTTTCAGGGTTTGAACACTGAAGCTTTCTTT	CASSESFQGLNTEAFF
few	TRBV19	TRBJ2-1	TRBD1	TGTGCCAGTAGGACAGGGGCAGGGTGGTATGGTGAGCAGTTCTTC	CASRTGAGWYGEQFF
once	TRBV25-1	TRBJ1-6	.	TGTGCCAGCAAACTTTATAATTCACCCCTCCACTTT	CASKLYNSPLHF
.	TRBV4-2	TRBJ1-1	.	TGTGCCAGCAGCCAAGGTGAAGGGAGGTCCACTGAAGCTTTCTTT	CASSQGEGRSTEAFF
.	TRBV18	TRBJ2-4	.	TGTGCCAGCTCACCTATGGGCGAGAACATTCAGTACTTC	CASSPMGENIQYF
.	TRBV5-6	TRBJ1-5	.	TGTGCCAGCAGCTTGGGGAGGGCGCGGGGGCAGCCCCAGCATTTT	CASSLGRARGQPQHF
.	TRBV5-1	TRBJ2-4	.	TGCGCCAGCAGTGGGGAGACAGGGAGGGACATTCAGTACTTC	CASSGETGRDIQYF
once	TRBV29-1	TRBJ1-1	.	TGCAGCGCCTTAGGGGTTAGGGATTTTGGGGGAGCTTTCTTT	CSALGVRDFGGAFF
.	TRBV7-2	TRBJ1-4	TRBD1	TGTGCCAGCAGCCCACAGGGGAGAGAAAAACTGTTTTTT	CASSPQGREKLFF
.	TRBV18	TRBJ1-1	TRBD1	TGTGCCAGCTCAAATACAGGGGAAACTGAAGCTTTCTTT	CASSNTGETEAFF
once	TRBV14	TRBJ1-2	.	TGTGCCAGCAGCCAACAGGGGTGGGGCTATGGCTACACCTTC	CASSQQGWGYGYTF
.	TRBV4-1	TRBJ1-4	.	TGCGCCAGCAGCCACCTGGAGAGGTCAACTAATGAAAAACTGTTTTTT	CASSHLERSTNEKLFF
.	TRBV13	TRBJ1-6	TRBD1	TGTGCCAGCAGCTTAGGCGACAGGGATAATTCACCCCTCCACTTT	CASSLGDRDNSPLHF
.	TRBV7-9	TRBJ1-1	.	TGTGCCAGCAGCCAAACTTCCGAAGCTTTCTTT	CASSQTSEAFF
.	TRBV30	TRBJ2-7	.	TGTGCCTGGAGTTCAGGGGTCGATTACGAGCAGTACTTC	CAWSSGVDYEQYF
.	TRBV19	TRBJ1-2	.	TGTGCCAGTAGTACCCAGCGACAGGCGGTGGGCTACACCTTC	CASSTQRQAVGYTF
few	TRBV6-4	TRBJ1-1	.	TGTGCCAGCAGTGATGGCGAAGGGAACACTGAAGCTTTCTTT	CASSDGEGNTEAFF
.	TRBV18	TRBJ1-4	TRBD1	TGTGCCAGCTCACGAGGGCAGGGGGTAGAAGAAAAACTGTTTTTT	CASSRGQGVEEKLFF
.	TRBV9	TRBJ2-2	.	TGTGCCAGCCAGACAGGCGTGGGCGGGGAGCTGTTTTTT	CASQTGVGGELFF
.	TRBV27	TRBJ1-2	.	TGTGCCAGCGGCAGGGGATATGGCTACACCTTC	CASGRGYGYTF
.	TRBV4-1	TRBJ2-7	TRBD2	TGCGCCAGCAGCCAAGATAGGACTAGCGGGAGCTACGAGCAGTACTTC	CASSQDRTSGSYEQYF
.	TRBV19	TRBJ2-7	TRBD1	TGTGCCAGTAGTATCCGGGACAGGGGGTACGAGCAGTACTTC	CASSIRDRGYEQYF
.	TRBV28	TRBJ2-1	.	TGTGCCAGCAGTCCCTTCTACAATGAGCAGTTCTTC	CASSPFYNEQFF
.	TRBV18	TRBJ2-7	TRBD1	TGTGCCAGCTCGCCGGGACAGGTCTACTACGAGCAGTACTTC	CASSPGQVYYEQYF
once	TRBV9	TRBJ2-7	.	TGTGCCAGCAGCGCCGACATCCCCTACGAGCAGTACTTC	CASSADIPYEQYF
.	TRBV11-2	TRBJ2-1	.	TGTGCCATACAGGGCCTCTCCTACAATGAGCAGTTCTTC	CAIQGLSYNEQFF
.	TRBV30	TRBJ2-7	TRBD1	TGTGCCTTGAACGCCGGGACAGGGGGCGAGCAGTACTTC	CALNAGTGGEQYF
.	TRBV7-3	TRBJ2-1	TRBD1	TGTGCCAGCAGCTTCTCAAAACCGGGACAGGGTTTCGGTGAGCAGTTCTTC	CASSFSKPGQGFGEQFF
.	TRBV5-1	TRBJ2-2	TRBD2	TGCGCCAGCCAAACCCGGACTAGCGGGAGCGGTAACACCGGGGAGCTGTTTTTT	CASQTRTSGSGNTGELFF
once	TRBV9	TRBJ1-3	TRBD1	TGTGCCAGCAGCCCCAGGGGGAGGACCTCTGGAAACACCATATATTTT	CASSPRGRTSGNTIYF
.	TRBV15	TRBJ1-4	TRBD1	TGTGCCACCAGCAGAGAAAGGGGACAGGGAAATGAAAAACTGTTTTTT	CATSRERGQGNEKLFF
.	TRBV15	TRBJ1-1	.	TGTGCCACCAGCAGAGGTACAGGGATTCTGAACACTGAAGCTTTCTTT	CATSRGTGILNTEAFF
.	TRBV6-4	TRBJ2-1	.	TGTGCCAGCAGTGAGGGGGGCACATACAATGAGCAGTTCTTC	CASSEGGTYNEQFF
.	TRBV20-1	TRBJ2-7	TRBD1	TGCAGTGCTCGGACAGGCTACGAGCAGTACTTC	CSARTGYEQYF
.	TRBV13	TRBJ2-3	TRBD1	TGTGCCAGCAGCCTCGCAGGGGGGGGACAGGGGGTCTCAGATACGCAGTATTTT	CASSLAGGGQGVSDTQYF
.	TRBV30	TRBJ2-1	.	TGTGCCTGGAGTGACAGGGTGTTATACAATGAGCAGTTCTTC	CAWSDRVLYNEQFF
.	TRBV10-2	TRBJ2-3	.	TGCGCCAGCAGGGTTGCAGTAACAGATACGCAGTATTTT	CASRVAVTDTQYF
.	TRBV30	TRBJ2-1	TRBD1	TGTGCCTGGAACAGGGGGCCGGTCAATGAGCAGTTCTTC	CAWNRGPVNEQFF
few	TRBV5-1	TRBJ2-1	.	TGCGCCAGCAGGCCCCCCTCGTATCATGAGCAGTTCTTC	CASRPPSYHEQFF
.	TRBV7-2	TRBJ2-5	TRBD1	TGTGCCAGCAGCCCCCGACAGGGACCCAAAGAGACCCAGTACTTC	CASSPRQGPKETQYF
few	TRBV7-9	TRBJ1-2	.	TGTGCCAGCAGCTCCAATTTCCATGGCTACACCTTC	CASSSNFHGYTF